The T cell receptor (beta chain) under discussion was sequenced for a study of control samples from healthy donors and cancer patients. CDR3 length: 15 amino acids. Germline assignment: CDR1 MNHEY and CDR2 SMNVEV (reference sequence). The V end lost 7 bases, the J end lost 6 bases, and 21 bases lay between the germline ends. TCRdb's copy holds only in-frame clones and misses some; the assay was immunoSEQ multiplex PCR. The table has tens of thousands of clones, around four fifths seen once. The TCR comes from a man younger than 45 in good health. Sequencing was performed on blood. The V and J genes are TRBV27 and TRBJ1-1, with D possibly matching TRBD1 (6 bases). The CDR3 spells CASISDRPGGPEAFF. DNA of the CDR3: TGTGCCAGCATTTCGGACCGCCCGGGGGGGCCTGAAGCTTTCTTT.